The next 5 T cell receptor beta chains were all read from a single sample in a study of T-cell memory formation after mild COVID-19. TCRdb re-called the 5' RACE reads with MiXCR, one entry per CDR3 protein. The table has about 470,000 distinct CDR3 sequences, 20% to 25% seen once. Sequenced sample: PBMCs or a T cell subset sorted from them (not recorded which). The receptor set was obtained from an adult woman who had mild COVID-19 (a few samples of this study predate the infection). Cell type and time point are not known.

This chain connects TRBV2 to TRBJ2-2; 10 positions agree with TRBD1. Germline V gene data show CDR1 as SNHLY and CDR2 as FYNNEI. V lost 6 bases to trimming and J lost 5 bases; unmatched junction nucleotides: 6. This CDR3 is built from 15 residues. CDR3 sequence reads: CASRATGQGTGELFF. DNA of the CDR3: TGTGCCAGCAGGGCAACGGGACAGGGGACCGGGGAGCTGTTTTTT.

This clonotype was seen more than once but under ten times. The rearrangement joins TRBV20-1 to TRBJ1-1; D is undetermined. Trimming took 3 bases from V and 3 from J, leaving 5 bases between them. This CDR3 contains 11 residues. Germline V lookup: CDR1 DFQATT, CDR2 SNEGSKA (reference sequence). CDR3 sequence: CSASRDTEAFF. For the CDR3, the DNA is TGCAGTGCTAGTAGGGACACTGAAGCTTTCTTT.

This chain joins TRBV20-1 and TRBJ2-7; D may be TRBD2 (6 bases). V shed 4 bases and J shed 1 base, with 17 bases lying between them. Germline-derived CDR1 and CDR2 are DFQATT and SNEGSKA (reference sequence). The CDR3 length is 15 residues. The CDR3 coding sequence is TGCAGTGCTAACCCCCCCCAGGGAGGATCCTACGAGCAGTACTTC. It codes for CSANPPQGGSYEQYF.

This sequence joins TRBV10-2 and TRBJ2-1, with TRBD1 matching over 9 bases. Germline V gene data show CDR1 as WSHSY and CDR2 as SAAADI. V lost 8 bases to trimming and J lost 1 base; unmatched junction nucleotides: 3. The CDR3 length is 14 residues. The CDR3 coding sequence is TGCGCCAGCCGGGACAGGGTATCCTACAATGAGCAGTTCTTC. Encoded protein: CASRDRVSYNEQFF.

CDR3 bases: TGTGCCAGCACCTTCGCGGGGGGCAATGAGCAGTTCTTC. This gives the protein CASTFAGGNEQFF. V usage is TRBV12-3 or TRBV12-4 and J usage is TRBJ2-1; 8 bases line up with TRBD2. The CDR3 is 13 amino acids. V was pared by 7 bases and J by 6 bases, with 5 bases of the junction left unmatched.